These 18 T cell receptor beta chains were sequenced from one sample in a study of molecular identifiers for immune sequencing clone quantification. One entry per CDR3 protein, called by TCRdb with MiXCR from the PCR reads. The sample includes some 590,000 distinct CDR3 sequences, about 25% of them seen just once. The sample taken for sequencing was naive CD8+ T cells from blood, with Jurkat cell RNA spiked in. Noted subset: FACS-sorted CD8+CD4-CCR7+CD45RA+ naive T cells. The receptors originated from a human donor in good health. Some libraries in this study had Jurkat cell RNA spiked in.

This clonotype has at least ten counts. The rearrangement joins TRBV7-6 to TRBJ2-7, with D maybe TRBD1 (8 bases). Germline assignment: CDR1 SGHVS and CDR2 FNYEAQ. This CDR3 spans 15 amino acids. The V end was cut by 6 bases, the J end by 4 bases, with 19 bases between. In DNA, the CDR3 is TGTGCCAGCAGTCCGGTCGGACAGGGAGGGTACGAGCAGTACTTC. It yields the protein CASSPVGQGGYEQYF.

This clonotype was found many times. V is TRBV2 and J is TRBJ2-1, with D unclear. Germline V gives CDR1 SNHLY, CDR2 FYNNEI. The CDR3 is 10 residues long. V shed 11 bases and J shed 8 bases, with 10 bases lying between them. In nucleotides, the CDR3 is TGTGCCTCGTCACGGGATGAGCAGTTCTTC. Translating gives CASSRDEQFF.

Written as DNA, the CDR3 is TGCAGTGCTAGAGAAACCGGGACAGCACATTCCGGCACTGAAGCTTTCTTT. This sequence encodes CSARETGTAHSGTEAFF. This rearrangement joins TRBV20-1 to TRBJ1-1; 7 bases map to TRBD1. The CDR3 has 17 residues. Germline lookup yields CDR1 DFQATT and CDR2 SNEGSKA (reference sequence). V dropped 0 bases and J dropped 4; count of bases not matched to a gene: 14.

Only one count was recorded for this clonotype. This sequence joins TRBV7-9 and TRBJ2-1; D remains ambiguous. CDR1 is SEHNR and CDR2 is FQNEAQ in the germline V gene (reference sequence). Trimming took off 5 bases at V and 4 bases at J, with 9 bases between the two ends. This CDR3 has 13 amino acids. This chain's CDR3 is CASSQGGYNEQFF. CDR3 bases: TGTGCCAGCAGCCAAGGTGGTTACAATGAGCAGTTCTTC. Combining the CDR3 with reference TRBV7-9 and TRBJ2-1 gives the whole variable domain DTGVSQNPRHKITKRGQNVTFRCDPISEHNRLYWYRQTLGQGPEFLTYFQNEAQLEKSRLLSDRFSAERPKGSFSTLEIQRTEQGDSAMYLCASSQGGYNEQFFGPGTRLTVL.

This clonotype was picked up many times. The chain carries TRBV4-1 and TRBJ1-4, with TRBD1 identical over 10 bases. Trimming took 4 bases from V and 7 from J; bases not matched to a gene: 3. CDR3 length equals 14 residues. The germline gives CDR1 MGHRA, CDR2 YSYEKL. This CDR3 reads CASSLGTGVEKLFF. The CDR3, as DNA: TGCGCCAGCAGCCTAGGGACAGGGGTTGAAAAACTGTTTTTT.

Notes on this clonotype: Given a much more abundant clone one base away, this may be a read error. V gene TRBV28 combines with J gene TRBJ2-5, with 7 nucleotides matching TRBD1. The germline V gene encodes CDR1 MDHEN and CDR2 SYDVKM. The CDR3 totals 13 residues. Trimming cost V 11 bases and J 2 bases; bases outside gene matches: 8. In nucleotides, the CDR3 is TGTGCCGTCCGGGACAGTGGACAAGAGACCCAGTACTTC. Translated, it gives CAVRDSGQETQYF.

This clonotype has at least ten counts. This chain joins TRBV7-9 and TRBJ2-7, with TRBD2 identical over 7 bases. CDR3 size: 13 residues. V was pared by 5 bases and J by 2 bases, with 3 bases of the junction left unmatched. CDR1 is SEHNR, CDR2 FQNEAQ, per germline (reference sequence). The CDR3 loop is CASSAGDAYEQYF. For the CDR3, the DNA is TGTGCCAGCAGCGCGGGGGACGCCTACGAGCAGTACTTC.

This clonotype was observed a handful of times. CDR3 region: CASSLSDASSYEQYF. Here the CDR3 DNA reads TGTGCCAGCAGTTTATCGGACGCAAGCTCCTACGAGCAGTACTTC. This chain uses TRBV27 with TRBJ2-7; D unresolved. The CDR3 runs 15 residues. V was trimmed by 0 bases and J by 0 bases, leaving 9 bases between them. Germline V gene lookup returns CDR1 MNHEY and CDR2 SMNVEV (reference sequence).

Note on this clonotype: A single base separates this from a much larger clone, so it may be a read error. This sequence joins TRBV24-1 and TRBJ2-1; 9 bases align to TRBD2. CDR1 and CDR2 (germline): KGHDR, SFDVKD. The CDR3 extends over 15 amino acids. For the CDR3, the DNA is TGTGCCGCCAGTGAACCAGGGACTAGCAGCAATGAGCAGTTCTTC. Encoded protein: CAASEPGTSSNEQFF.

The chain couples TRBV20-1 to TRBJ2-3, with D possibly matching TRBD2 (5 bases). The CDR3 covers 15 residues. In germline, CDR1 is DFQATT, CDR2 SNEGSKA (reference sequence). V lost 7 bases, J lost 1 base, and 18 bases lay in between. The CDR3 DNA reads as TGCAGTGTAAAGCGGAACGATCACCGCACAGATACGCAGTATTTT. Amino acids: CSVKRNDHRTDTQYF.

The chain carries TRBV3-1 and TRBJ2-7; D is unclear. Per the germline V gene, CDR1 is LGHDT and CDR2 is YNNKEL (reference sequence). This CDR3 contains 12 residues. V gave up 1 base and J gave up 5 bases, with 6 bases separating them. CDR3 DNA: TGTGCCAGCAGCCAAGGGTTCCACGAGCAGTACTTC. This sequence encodes CASSQGFHEQYF.

As for this clonotype: A clone one base away is much larger, so this may be a read error. The CDR3 ends on some other residue instead of the conserved phenylalanine or tryptophan, so this is likely a read error. V and J are TRBV28 and TRBJ2-7; 8 bases fit TRBD2. The germline gives CDR1 MDHEN, CDR2 SYDVKM. V lost 4 bases, J lost 6 bases, and 8 bases stayed unmatched. The CDR3 covers 14 residues. The CDR3 bases are TGTGCCAGCAGTTCGGGACTAGTAGTTGCCGAGCAGTACTTG. Protein: CASSSGLVVAEQYL.

A few counts support this clonotype. The chain couples TRBV11-2 to TRBJ2-1; 8 bases map to TRBD2. CDR3 length equals 14 residues. Germline assignment: CDR1 SGHAT and CDR2 FQNNGV. J was trimmed by 8 bases and V by 1 base; bases with no gene match: 4. The DNA for the CDR3 is TGTGCCAGCAGCTTAGCAGCGGGAGCTTATGAGCAGTTCTTC. It yields the protein CASSLAAGAYEQFF. Full variable domain (remainder filled in from reference TRBV11-2 and TRBJ2-1): EAGVAQSPRYKIIEKRQSVAFWCNPISGHATLYWYQQILGQGPKLLIQFQNNGVVDDSQLPKDRFSAERLKGVDSTLKIQPAKLEDSAVYLCASSLAAGAYEQFFGPGTRLTVL.

Ten or more counts support this clonotype. CDR3 sequence reads: CASMGSSGPTDTQYF. The CDR3 coding sequence is TGTGCCAGCATGGGATCCAGTGGCCCCACAGATACGCAGTATTTT. The chain has TRBV5-8 and TRBJ2-3, with unresolved D. V was trimmed by 6 bases and J by 2 bases, leaving 16 bases between them. Germline CDR1 reads SGHTS; CDR2 reads YDEGEE. This CDR3 is 15 amino acids long.

In regard to this clonotype: This sequence may be a read error, since a much larger clone differs from it by one base. The chain employs TRBV6-4 and TRBJ2-6; D gene uncertain. This CDR3 has 14 residues. The germline V and J ends were trimmed by 7 bases and 0 bases, with 7 bases remaining between them. CDR1 MRHNA and CDR2 SNTAGT come from the germline V gene. This chain's CDR3 is CASIPCSGANVLTF. The CDR3 bases are TGTGCCAGCATCCCATGCTCTGGGGCCAACGTCCTGACTTTC.

Comment on this clonotype: A much larger clonotype is one base distant, so this may be a read error. The CDR3 does not close with the conserved phenylalanine or tryptophan, likely indicating a read error. The rearrangement joins TRBV7-9 to TRBJ2-3, with 8 bases matching TRBD1. CDR1 is SEHNR, CDR2 FQNEAQ, per germline (reference sequence). This CDR3 is built from 16 residues. J lost 5 bases, V lost 5 bases, and 12 bases had no gene match. The chain's CDR3 is CASSQTRDRSRDTQYL. The CDR3 nucleotides read TGTGCCAGCAGCCAAACCCGGGACAGGTCCAGAGATACGCAGTATCTT.

This clonotype was seen a few times. The chain joins TRBV12-5 to TRBJ2-1, with TRBD2 matching 10 bases. With 5 bases clipped from V and 5 bases from J, the junction kept 9 bases outside the gene matches. CDR3 size: 16 residues. Germline CDR1 is LGHNT and CDR2 is FRNRAP. The CDR3: CASGRPSGSRDNEQFF. The DNA for the CDR3 is TGTGCTAGTGGTCGCCCTAGCGGGAGTCGAGACAATGAGCAGTTCTTC.

The chain is built from TRBV27 and TRBJ1-2; 7 bases agree with TRBD1. CDR1 is MNHEY, CDR2 SMNVEV, per germline (reference sequence). J lost 2 bases, V lost 6 bases, and 6 bases had no gene match. The CDR3 is made up of 14 amino acids. For the CDR3, the DNA is TGTGCCAGCAGCCCCGAGGGGGCGAACTATGGCTACACCTTC. Amino acids: CASSPEGANYGYTF.